This T cell receptor beta chain derives from a study of blood T cell repertoires in COVID-19. The germline CDR1 and CDR2 sequences are LNHDA and SQIVND (reference sequence). The V gene lost 0 bases and the J gene lost 9 bases, with 17 bases spanning the gap. This CDR3 comprises 15 residues. Profiled with immunoSEQ multiplex PCR; TCRdb holds only in-frame clones, not every one. Of 270,000 or so clones listed, around 86% are singletons. This clone showed up just once. The sequence was collected from a middle-aged man with active or convalescent COVID-19. Sequencing was carried out using peripheral blood. The rearrangement links TRBV19 to TRBJ2-5, with D possibly matching TRBD2 (6 bases). The CDR3 nucleotides read TGTGCCAGTAGTATAGATCCTGTCGGCTCGGGGGCCCAGTACTTC. It encodes CASSIDPVGSGAQYF.